Listed below are T cell receptor beta chains from one sample, sequenced in a study of Tregs in tolerant kidney transplant recipients. This table comes from immunoSEQ multiplex PCR, and its TCRdb copy is limited to in-frame clones, with some not included. This sample yields some 70,000 clones, of which roughly 84% are seen a single time; around 4% belongs to the top ten. Sequenced: CD4+ T cells from blood. Source of these receptors: a human donor in good health. The CDR3 runs from the conserved cysteine through the conserved F or W. Each record gives: clone size, D gene, J gene, V gene, CDR3 protein, CDR3 DNA. A D gene is named only where the DNA matches it firmly. Not all rows give a size; the values are once, few, many and, for expanded clones, a class.

size: NA; D: NA; J: TRBJ2-3; V: TRBV7-3; CDR3: CASSWRGAEGTQYF; DNA: TGTGCCAGCAGCTGGAGGGGAGCCGAAGGTACGCAGTATTTT
size: NA; D: NA; J: TRBJ2-5; V: TRBV30; CDR3: CAWMRKQETQYF; DNA: TGTGCCTGGATGCGGAAGCAAGAGACCCAGTACTTC
size: NA; D: NA; J: TRBJ2-7; V: TRBV7-8; CDR3: CASTDRRTRPTEQYF; DNA: TGTGCCAGCACTGATCGTAGGACCCGCCCCACCGAGCAGTACTTC
size: NA; D: NA; J: TRBJ1-1; V: TRBV5-4; CDR3: CASSREPFDQVNTEAFF; DNA: TGTGCCAGCAGCCGCGAACCTTTCGACCAGGTGAACACTGAAGCTTTCTTT
size: NA; D: NA; J: TRBJ2-3; V: TRBV7-2; CDR3: CASLTGVTSTDTQYF; DNA: TGTGCCAGCCTAACCGGGGTAACGAGCACAGATACGCAGTATTTT
size: once; D: TRBD1; J: TRBJ2-5; V: TRBV7-2; CDR3: CASSLLGTGEETQYF; DNA: TGTGCCAGCAGCCTACTAGGGACAGGAGAAGAGACCCAGTACTTC
size: NA; D: TRBD2; J: TRBJ2-7; V: TRBV13; CDR3: CASSIRTSGRYEQYF; DNA: TGTGCCAGCAGCATCCGAACTAGCGGGAGGTACGAGCAGTACTTC
size: NA; D: NA; J: TRBJ2-7; V: TRBV5-6; CDR3: CASSLRWGEGSYEQYF; DNA: TGTGCCAGCAGCTTGAGGTGGGGCGAAGGCTCCTACGAGCAGTACTTC
size: NA; D: TRBD1; J: TRBJ1-1; V: TRBV10-3; CDR3: CAIRTGGWTEAFF; DNA: TGTGCCATCAGGACAGGGGGCTGGACTGAAGCTTTCTTT
size: NA; D: TRBD1; J: TRBJ2-7; V: TRBV25-1; CDR3: CASSESQGQGVSYEQYF; DNA: TGTGCCAGCAGTGAATCCCAAGGACAGGGCGTTTCCTACGAGCAGTACTTC
size: many; D: NA; J: TRBJ1-2; V: TRBV6-4; CDR3: CASSDRPGTSYGYTF; DNA: TGTGCCAGCAGTGACAGACCCGGGACATCGTATGGCTACACCTTC
size: NA; D: NA; J: TRBJ2-7; V: TRBV11-2; CDR3: CASSLVTASSYEQYF; DNA: TGTGCCAGCAGCTTAGTTACAGCTAGCTCCTACGAGCAGTACTTC
size: NA; D: NA; J: TRBJ2-7; V: TRBV27; CDR3: CASLPSRGVTSYEQYF; DNA: TGTGCCAGCTTACCAAGTAGAGGGGTTACCTCCTACGAGCAGTACTTC
size: NA; D: NA; J: TRBJ2-5; V: TRBV6-1; CDR3: CASSREETQYF; DNA: TGTGCCAGCAGCCGGGAGGAGACCCAGTACTTC
size: NA; D: TRBD2; J: TRBJ2-5; V: TRBV9; CDR3: CASSVDSGLGGETQYF; DNA: TGTGCCAGCAGCGTAGATAGCGGTCTGGGGGGGGAGACCCAGTACTTC
size: NA; D: TRBD1; J: TRBJ1-1; V: TRBV18; CDR3: CASSPRQGTSPEAFF; DNA: TGTGCCAGCTCACCAAGACAGGGAACATCGCCTGAAGCTTTCTTT
size: NA; D: TRBD2; J: TRBJ2-2; V: TRBV25-1; CDR3: CASSGLAGGPGELFF; DNA: TGTGCCAGCAGTGGATTAGCGGGGGGGCCCGGGGAGCTGTTTTTT
size: NA; D: TRBD2; J: TRBJ2-2; V: TRBV14; CDR3: CASSPRAERGLTGELFF; DNA: TGTGCCAGCAGCCCTCGGGCAGAGCGGGGCCTAACCGGGGAGCTGTTTTTT
size: NA; D: TRBD1; J: TRBJ1-6; V: TRBV5-1; CDR3: CASSRSGQDYNSPLHF; DNA: TGCGCCAGCAGCCGCAGCGGACAGGACTATAATTCACCCCTCCACTTT
size: NA; D: TRBD1; J: TRBJ2-2; V: TRBV2; CDR3: CASSLERQTGGMVGELFF; DNA: TGTGCCAGCAGTCTAGAAAGGCAGACAGGGGGCATGGTCGGGGAGCTGTTTTTT
size: NA; D: NA; J: TRBJ1-6; V: TRBV18; CDR3: CASSPLRTDNSPLHF; DNA: TGTGCCAGCTCACCTTTGAGGACAGATAATTCACCCCTCCACTTT
size: NA; D: TRBD2; J: TRBJ2-7; V: TRBV4-3; CDR3: CASGREGLSSYEQYF; DNA: TGCGCCAGCGGCCGGGAGGGATTAAGCTCCTACGAGCAGTACTTC
size: NA; D: TRBD1; J: TRBJ2-7; V: TRBV6-6; CDR3: CASRRPGTEYEQYF; DNA: TGTGCCAGCAGACGGCCCGGGACAGAGTACGAGCAGTACTTC
size: NA; D: NA; J: TRBJ1-4; V: TRBV27; CDR3: CASSLSDFEKLFF; DNA: TGTGCCAGCAGTTTATCGGATTTTGAAAAACTGTTTTTT
size: NA; D: NA; J: TRBJ1-1; V: TRBV7-9; CDR3: CASSSLGGIRTEAFF; DNA: TGTGCCAGCAGCTCCCTGGGGGGTATTAGGACTGAAGCTTTCTTT
size: NA; D: NA; J: TRBJ1-1; V: TRBV14; CDR3: CASSQDWVWEGTEAFF; DNA: TGTGCCAGCAGCCAAGATTGGGTGTGGGAGGGCACTGAAGCTTTCTTT
size: NA; D: TRBD1; J: TRBJ2-2; V: TRBV9; CDR3: CASSEGTGYAGELFF; DNA: TGTGCCAGCAGCGAAGGGACAGGGTACGCCGGGGAGCTGTTTTTT
size: NA; D: TRBD1; J: TRBJ2-7; V: TRBV7-2; CDR3: CASSLSGTGNPTYEQYF; DNA: TGTGCCAGCAGCTTGTCTGGGACAGGGAACCCCACCTACGAGCAGTACTTC
size: NA; D: NA; J: TRBJ2-2; V: TRBV6-5; CDR3: CASSYATGTGELFF; DNA: TGTGCCAGCAGTTACGCTACAGGGACCGGGGAGCTGTTTTTT
size: NA; D: NA; J: TRBJ1-3; V: TRBV15; CDR3: CATSRDTGTGNTIYF; DNA: TGTGCCACCAGCAGAGATACAGGGACCGGAAACACCATATATTTT
size: NA; D: TRBD1; J: TRBJ2-2; V: TRBV10-3; CDR3: CAISPFSGQPTGELFF; DNA: TGTGCCATCAGTCCCTTTTCGGGACAGCCTACCGGGGAGCTGTTTTTT
size: NA; D: NA; J: TRBJ1-1; V: TRBV18; CDR3: CASSPASKTEAFF; DNA: TGTGCCAGCTCACCTGCGAGTAAAACTGAAGCTTTCTTT
size: many; D: TRBD2; J: TRBJ2-6; V: TRBV7-2; CDR3: CASSSQLAGASGANVLTF; DNA: TGTGCCAGCAGCTCCCAACTAGCGGGAGCCTCTGGGGCCAACGTCCTGACTTTC
size: NA; D: NA; J: TRBJ2-3; V: TRBV5-4; CDR3: CASSLGFGGGTDTQYF; DNA: TGTGCCAGCAGCTTGGGTTTTGGGGGAGGTACAGATACGCAGTATTTT
size: NA; D: NA; J: TRBJ2-5; V: TRBV4-3; CDR3: CASSQDFRGQETQYF; DNA: TGCGCCAGCAGCCAAGATTTCAGGGGCCAAGAGACCCAGTACTTC
size: NA; D: TRBD1; J: TRBJ2-7; V: TRBV11-2; CDR3: CASSHWDRGLGEQYF; DNA: TGTGCCAGCAGCCATTGGGACAGGGGGCTAGGGGAGCAGTACTTC
size: few; D: TRBD1; J: TRBJ1-2; V: TRBV18; CDR3: CASSPQMETGTGGYTF; DNA: TGTGCCAGCTCACCACAAATGGAGACAGGGACGGGTGGCTACACCTTC
size: NA; D: NA; J: TRBJ2-5; V: TRBV7-2; CDR3: CASSFTGLGQETQYF; DNA: TGTGCCAGCAGCTTTACAGGGTTAGGGCAAGAGACCCAGTACTTC
size: NA; D: NA; J: TRBJ1-1; V: TRBV6-6; CDR3: CASRRQPGTEAFF; DNA: TGTGCCAGCAGACGACAGCCGGGGACTGAAGCTTTCTTT
size: NA; D: NA; J: TRBJ2-2; V: TRBV6-4; CDR3: CASSGQIHTGELFF; DNA: TGTGCCAGCAGCGGCCAGATTCACACCGGGGAGCTGTTTTTT
size: NA; D: NA; J: TRBJ2-7; V: TRBV18; CDR3: CASSPSPDSSYEQYF; DNA: TGTGCCAGCTCACCAAGTCCGGACAGTTCCTACGAGCAGTACTTC
size: NA; D: NA; J: TRBJ2-7; V: TRBV4-1; CDR3: CASSPSDLATEQYF; DNA: TGCGCCAGCAGCCCTTCGGACTTAGCTACCGAGCAGTACTTC
size: NA; D: NA; J: TRBJ1-2; V: TRBV7-2; CDR3: CASSDPSRTNYGYTF; DNA: TGTGCCAGCAGCGACCCCAGTCGGACTAACTATGGCTACACCTTC
size: NA; D: TRBD1; J: TRBJ1-4; V: TRBV7-9; CDR3: CASSQDRGNEKLFF; DNA: TGTGCCAGCAGCCAGGACAGGGGGAATGAAAAACTGTTTTTT
size: NA; D: TRBD1; J: TRBJ2-7; V: TRBV6-5; CDR3: CASSYAGQGSSEQYF; DNA: TGTGCCAGCAGTTACGCGGGACAGGGTTCTTCCGAGCAGTACTTC
size: NA; D: TRBD1; J: TRBJ1-4; V: TRBV6-6; CDR3: CASSYRDRNEKLFF; DNA: TGTGCCAGCAGTTACCGGGACAGAAATGAAAAACTGTTTTTT